The clone carrying this T cell receptor (beta chain) was seen many times. The sample originates from a study of T-cell reconstitution after alpha-beta-depleted transplantation in children. This sample's TCRbeta library carried unique molecular identifier barcodes. MiXCR, run by TCRdb on the PCR reads, gives a single entry per CDR3 protein. Altogether 200,000 to 250,000 distinct CDR3 sequences are present, approximately 10% being singletons, with the ten largest covering around 6.2%. Looked up from germline, CDR1 is SGHVS and CDR2 is FQNEAQ. CDR3 length equals 18 residues. The V and J ends lost 1 base and 0 bases, in that order; junction bases with no gene match: 7.

The TCR sequence derives from a human donor who donated a stem cell graft to a child with acute lymphoblastic leukemia. This chain links TRBV7-8 with TRBJ2-1; TRBD2 matches at 9 bases. The starting material was PBMCs from the stem cell graft donor, obtained from the stem cell graft. The CDR3 bases are TGTGCCAGCAGCTTAGTAGTCAGCGGGGGGATCTCCTACAATGAGCAGTTCTTC. Amino acids: CASSLVVSGGISYNEQFF.